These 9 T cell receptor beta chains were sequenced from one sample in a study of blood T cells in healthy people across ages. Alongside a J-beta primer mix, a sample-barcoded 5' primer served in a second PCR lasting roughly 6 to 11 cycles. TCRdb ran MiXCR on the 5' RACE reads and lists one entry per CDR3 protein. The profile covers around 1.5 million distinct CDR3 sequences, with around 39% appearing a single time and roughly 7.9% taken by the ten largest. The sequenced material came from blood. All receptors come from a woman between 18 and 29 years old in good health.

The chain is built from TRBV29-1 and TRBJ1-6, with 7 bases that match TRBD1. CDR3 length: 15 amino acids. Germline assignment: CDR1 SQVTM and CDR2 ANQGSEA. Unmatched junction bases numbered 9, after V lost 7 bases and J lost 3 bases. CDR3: CSASIGTDYNSPLHF. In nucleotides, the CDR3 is TGCAGCGCATCAATCGGGACAGACTATAATTCACCCCTCCACTTT.

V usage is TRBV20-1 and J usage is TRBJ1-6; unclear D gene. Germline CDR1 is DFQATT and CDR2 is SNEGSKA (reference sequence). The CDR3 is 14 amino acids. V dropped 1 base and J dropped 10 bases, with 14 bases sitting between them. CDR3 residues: CSARGGTATSPLHF. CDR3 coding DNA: TGCAGTGCTAGAGGAGGCACGGCGACATCACCCCTCCACTTT.

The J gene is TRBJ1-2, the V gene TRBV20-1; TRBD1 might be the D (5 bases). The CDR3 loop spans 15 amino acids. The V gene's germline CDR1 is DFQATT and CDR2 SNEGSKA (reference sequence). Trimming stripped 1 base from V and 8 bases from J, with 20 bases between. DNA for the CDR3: TGCAGTGCTAGAGGGACCGGGGCTGTTCGAGAAGGCTACACCTTC. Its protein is CSARGTGAVREGYTF.

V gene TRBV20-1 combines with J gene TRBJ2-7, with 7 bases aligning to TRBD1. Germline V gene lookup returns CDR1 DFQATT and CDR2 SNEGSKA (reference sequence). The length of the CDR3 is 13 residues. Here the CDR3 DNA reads TGCATGCTCAGACAGGGAACCAACTACGAGCAGTACTTC. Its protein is CMLRQGTNYEQYF.

The CDR3 nucleotides read TGTGCCAGCAGTAATTCCCGACCTGCCGGTGAGCAGTTCTTC. Its translation: CASSNSRPAGEQFF. The rearrangement joins TRBV27 to TRBJ2-1; the D is unclear. Looked up from germline, CDR1 is MNHEY and CDR2 is SMNVEV (reference sequence). This CDR3 has 14 residues. Trimming removed 5 bases at V and 9 bases at J, with 17 bases between.

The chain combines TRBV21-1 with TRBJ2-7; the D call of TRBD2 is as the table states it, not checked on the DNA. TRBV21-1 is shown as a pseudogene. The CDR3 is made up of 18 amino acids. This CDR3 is CASSIGTVTSGVPYEQYF. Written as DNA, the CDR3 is TGTGCCAGCAGCATCGGGACAGTGACTAGCGGGGTTCCCTACGAGCAGTACTTC.

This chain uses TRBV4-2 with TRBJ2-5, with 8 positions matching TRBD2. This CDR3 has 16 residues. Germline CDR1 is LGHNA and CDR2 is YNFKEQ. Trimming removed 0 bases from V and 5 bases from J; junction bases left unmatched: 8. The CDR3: CASSQDQGSGVETQYF. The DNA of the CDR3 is TGTGCCAGCAGCCAAGATCAAGGTAGCGGGGTTGAGACCCAGTACTTC.

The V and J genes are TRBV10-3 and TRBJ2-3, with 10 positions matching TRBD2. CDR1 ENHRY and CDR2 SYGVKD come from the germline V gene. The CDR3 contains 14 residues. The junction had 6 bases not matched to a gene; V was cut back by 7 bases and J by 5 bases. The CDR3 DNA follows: TGTGCCATCAAGTCTAGCGGGAGACAAGATACGCAGTATTTT. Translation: CAIKSSGRQDTQYF.

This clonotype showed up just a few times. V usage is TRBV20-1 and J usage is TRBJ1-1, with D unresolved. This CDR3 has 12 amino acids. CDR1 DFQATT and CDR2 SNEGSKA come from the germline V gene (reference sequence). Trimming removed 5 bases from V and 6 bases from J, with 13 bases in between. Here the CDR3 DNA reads TGCAGTGCTTCGACGGTCCGGGCTGAAGCTTTCTTT. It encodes CSASTVRAEAFF.